This entry lists 19 T cell receptor beta chains sequenced from one sample in a study of cytomegalovirus exposure and HLA in healthy donors. With 60 Vbeta and 13 Jbeta primers, the PCR was carried out. Here immunoSEQ multiplex PCR was the method, and the copy in TCRdb shows in-frame clones only, minus some. Seen here are some 110,000 clones, 82% observed once, and the top ten hold over 20%. The sequencing sample was made of PBMCs. All receptors come from a man aged 25 to 40 in good health and CMV-seropositive.

The J gene is TRBJ1-5, the V gene TRBV30; no firm D call. The CDR3 is 13 amino acids. CDR1 and CDR2 from the germline V gene are GTSNPN and SVGIG (reference sequence). Trimming removed 2 bases at V and 7 bases at J, with 12 bases between. In nucleotides, the CDR3 is TGTGCCTGGAGTTTTGGCCCCGTCCAGCCCCAGCATTTT. This encodes CAWSFGPVQPQHF.

This chain links TRBV4-2 with TRBJ2-3; 8 positions agree with TRBD2. Per germline, CDR1 LGHNA and CDR2 YNFKEQ. Trimming cost V 4 bases and J 6 bases; bases outside gene matches: 9. This CDR3 has 15 residues. The CDR3 region has the DNA TGTGCCAGCAGCCTCGGGACTAGTAACACCGATACGCAGTATTTT. Its translation: CASSLGTSNTDTQYF.

The gene calls are TRBV11-1 and TRBJ2-1; D uncertain. CDR1 and CDR2 (germline): SGHAT, FQDESV (reference sequence). V was shortened by 6 bases and J by 0 bases, with 6 bases between the two germline ends. CDR3 length equals 13 residues. This CDR3 reads CASSYGSYNEQFF. CDR3 nucleotide sequence: TGTGCCAGCAGTTACGGCTCCTACAATGAGCAGTTCTTC.

The rearrangement joins TRBV28 to TRBJ1-4; D is ambiguous. V lost 4 bases to trimming and J lost 0 bases, with 15 bases between them. Germline V gene lookup returns CDR1 MDHEN and CDR2 SYDVKM. The CDR3 has 17 amino acids. The CDR3 sequence is CASSSWRPVATNEKLFF. The DNA for the CDR3 is TGTGCCAGCAGTTCTTGGCGGCCGGTTGCAACTAATGAAAAACTGTTTTTT.

J is TRBJ1-1 and V is TRBV20-1; 8 bases map to TRBD1. There are 11 residues in the CDR3. Germline loops: CDR1 DFQATT, CDR2 SNEGSKA (reference sequence). With V trimmed by 4 bases and J by 7 bases, 2 bases remained unmatched. The CDR3 DNA follows: TGCAGTGCTAAAACAGGGGGTGAAGCTTTCTTT. Translation gives CSAKTGGEAFF.

This clone was counted a single time. The chain employs TRBV5-1 and TRBJ1-2; no definite D call. Germline V gene sequence: CDR1 SGHRS, CDR2 YFSETQ. The length of the CDR3 is 13 residues. Trimming pared 0 bases from V and 8 bases from J, leaving 11 bases between. The CDR3 reads CASSLDEGGGYTF. Here the CDR3 DNA reads TGCGCCAGCAGCTTGGACGAGGGTGGGGGCTACACCTTC.

The chain combines TRBV11-2 with TRBJ1-2, with TRBD1 matching 8 bases. Germline assignment: CDR1 SGHAT and CDR2 FQNNGV. This CDR3 is 15 amino acids long. After removal of 1 base from V and 5 bases from J, the junction contained 6 bases not matched to a gene. The CDR3 sequence is CASSLARGPLYGYTF. CDR3 in DNA: TGTGCCAGCAGCTTAGCCAGGGGGCCCCTTTATGGCTACACCTTC.

V is TRBV11-2 and J is TRBJ2-7; D gene uncertain. The CDR3 runs 14 residues. Germline values: CDR1 SGHAT, CDR2 FQNNGV. Trimming left V 2 bases short and J 2 bases short, with 10 bases between. CDR3 nucleotides: TGTGCCAGCAGCTTATATCAGGTTACCTACGAGCAGTACTTC. Translating gives CASSLYQVTYEQYF.

The chain links TRBV5-1 to TRBJ2-1, with 7 bases identical to TRBD2. Germline lookup yields CDR1 SGHRS and CDR2 YFSETQ. Unmatched junction bases numbered 7, after V lost 2 bases and J lost 8 bases. This CDR3 has 14 amino acids. CDR3 DNA sequence: TGCGCCAGCAGCTTCGGGCTAGCGGTCGATGAGCAGTTCTTC. This sequence encodes CASSFGLAVDEQFF.

The genes are TRBV5-1 and TRBJ2-1; 14 nucleotides align to TRBD2. V lost 4 bases, J lost 10 bases, and 7 bases stayed unmatched. The CDR3 covers 15 residues. The germline gives CDR1 SGHRS, CDR2 YFSETQ. The CDR3 nucleotides are TGCGCCAGCAGCGAAGGGACTAGCGGGAGCTGGGAGCAGTTCTTC. Translating gives CASSEGTSGSWEQFF.

The V call is TRBV9, the J call TRBJ1-2; perhaps TRBD1 as D (6 bases). This CDR3 region has 13 residues. Germline values: CDR1 SGDLS, CDR2 YYNGEE. V gave up 4 bases and J gave up 6 bases, with 13 bases separating them. The CDR3 nucleotides are TGTGCCAGCAGCTTTACAGGGTACAATGGCTACACCTTC. The encoded protein is CASSFTGYNGYTF.

The chain employs TRBV19 and TRBJ1-5, with 8 bases that match TRBD1. Germline CDR1 LNHDA, CDR2 SQIVND (reference sequence). The CDR3 is made up of 15 amino acids. V was clipped by 3 bases and J by 5 bases; unmatched bases: 6. As DNA, the CDR3 is TGTGCCAGTAGTATCGGGACAGGTGGGGATCAGCCCCAGCATTTT. This codes for CASSIGTGGDQPQHF. The full variable domain, completed using reference TRBV19 and TRBJ1-5, is DGGITQSPKYLFRKEGQNVTLSCEQNLNHDAMYWYRQDPGQGLRLIYYSQIVNDFQKGDIAEGYSVSREKKESFPLTVTSAQKNPTAFYLCASSIGTGGDQPQHFGDGTRLSIL.

The chain is built from TRBV6-4 and TRBJ2-2; 10 bases align to TRBD2. Germline V lookup: CDR1 MRHNA, CDR2 SNTAGT. J was trimmed by 3 bases and V by 4 bases; bases with no gene match: 5. The CDR3 covers 16 residues. The CDR3 sequence: CASSAGTSDDTGELFF. The CDR3 bases are TGTGCCAGCAGTGCGGGGACTAGCGATGACACCGGGGAGCTGTTTTTT.

The gene calls are TRBV6-1 and TRBJ2-1; D remains ambiguous. Germline V gives CDR1 MNHNS, CDR2 SASEGT. V was trimmed by 4 bases and J by 0 bases, leaving 7 bases between them. This CDR3 has 14 residues. Here the CDR3 reads CASSGDFSYNEQFF. The CDR3 coding sequence is TGTGCCAGCAGTGGAGACTTCTCCTACAATGAGCAGTTCTTC.

V usage is TRBV6-4 and J usage is TRBJ1-6; D not resolved. Germline values: CDR1 MRHNA, CDR2 SNTAGT. CDR3 length: 17 residues. V was shortened by 2 bases and J by 7 bases, with 18 bases between the two germline ends. The CDR3 nucleotides read TGTGCCAGCAGTGACGCGCTCCCTGAGATATCCAATTCACCCCTCCACTTT. It encodes CASSDALPEISNSPLHF.

The CDR3 loop reads CASSLVTSGLYNEQFF. The CDR3, as DNA: TGTGCCAGCAGCTTAGTCACTAGCGGGTTATACAATGAGCAGTTCTTC. This chain links TRBV11-3 with TRBJ2-1; 9 nucleotides agree with TRBD2. Per germline, CDR1 SGHNT and CDR2 YENEEA. The CDR3 sequence is 16 residues long. Germline trimming cut 1 base from V and 4 bases from J; bases unmatched to any gene: 5.

By share of the sample, this clone is medium-sized. The rearrangement joins TRBV6-4 to TRBJ2-3; tentative D call: TRBD2 (7 bases). Germline V gene data show CDR1 as MRHNA and CDR2 as SNTAGT. CDR3 length: 15 residues. Trimming took off 2 bases at V and 0 bases at J, with 9 bases between the two ends. The CDR3 sequence is CASSDGGASTDTQYF. Here the CDR3 DNA reads TGTGCCAGCAGTGACGGGGGGGCTAGCACAGATACGCAGTATTTT.

The genes are TRBV7-2 and TRBJ1-2; TRBD1 matches at 7 bases. The V and J ends lost 5 bases and 2 bases, in that order; junction bases with no gene match: 5. CDR3 length equals 14 residues. CDR1 is SGHTA and CDR2 is FQGNSA in the germline V gene. The CDR3 loop reads CASSPGRGNYGYTF. The CDR3 nucleotides are TGTGCCAGCAGCCCCGGCAGGGGGAACTATGGCTACACCTTC.

The chain has TRBV5-8 and TRBJ2-2; TRBD2 is a possible D gene (6 bases). The germline V and J ends were trimmed by 10 bases and 2 bases, with 18 bases remaining between them. The CDR3 totals 15 residues. Germline V lookup: CDR1 SGHTS, CDR2 YDEGEE. Here the CDR3 DNA reads TGTGCCCACAGCAGGGACTTGACAAACACCGGGGAGCTGTTTTTT. Protein sequence: CAHSRDLTNTGELFF. The whole variable domain, filled in from reference TRBV5-8 and TRBJ2-2, reads EAGVTQSPTHLIKTRGQQATLRCSPISGHTSVYWYQQALGLGLQFLLWYDEGEERNRGNFPPRFSGRQFPNYSSELNVNALELEDSALYLCAHSRDLTNTGELFFGEGSRLTVL.